This T cell receptor (beta chain) was profiled in a study of CD8 T cells in Susac syndrome. Random hexamers primed reverse transcription of about 0.5 to 1 ug RNA. MiXCR, applied by TCRdb to the immunoSEQ multiplex PCR reads, yields one record per CDR3 protein. The sample consists of about 130,000 distinct CDR3 sequences, around 94% of them appearing once. CDR1 SGHTA and CDR2 FQGNSA come from the germline V gene. V lost 0 bases and J 1 base, leaving 28 bases between the germline ends. The CDR3 is made up of 22 amino acids. Material for sequencing was CD4+ T cells from PBMCs. The TCR sequence derives from a human donor in good health. This chain uses TRBV7-2 with TRBJ2-1, with D tentatively TRBD2 (6 bases). Written as DNA, the CDR3 is TGTGCCAGCAGCTTAGCTACTAGTTTGGACTCGTGGGGTAGCGGATCCTACAATGAGCAGTTCTTC. Its translation: CASSLATSLDSWGSGSYNEQFF.